This is a list of T cell receptor beta chains from one sample in a study of T-cell memory formation after mild COVID-19. Using its own MiXCR run on the 5' RACE reads, TCRdb lists one record per CDR3 protein. The sample has 90,000 to 120,000 distinct CDR3 sequences, over 13% seen once. The sequencing sample was made of PBMCs or a T cell subset sorted from them (not recorded which). All receptors derive from a man younger than 30 who had mild COVID-19 (a few samples of this study predate the infection). Cell type and time point are not known. Both conserved end residues are part of each CDR3. D genes are given only for firm matches. For some rows the clone size is stated as once, few or many, or as a class when expanded; others skip it.

D gene: TRBD1
clone size: few
J gene: TRBJ1-3
V gene: TRBV5-1
CDR3 DNA: TGCGCCAGCAGCTTGGCCGAGGACAGGGCTGGAAACACCATATATTTT
CDR3 protein: CASSLAEDRAGNTIYF

D gene: .
clone size: .
J gene: TRBJ1-1
V gene: TRBV4-3
CDR3 DNA: TGCGCCAGCAGCCAAGCGTCCTCAGGGTTGGGTGAAGCTTTCTTT
CDR3 protein: CASSQASSGLGEAFF

D gene: TRBD1
clone size: few
J gene: TRBJ2-2
V gene: TRBV4-1
CDR3 DNA: TGCGCCAGCAGCCTAGGGACAGGGGGCTCGGGGGAGCTGTTTTTT
CDR3 protein: CASSLGTGGSGELFF

D gene: .
clone size: .
J gene: TRBJ2-3
V gene: TRBV28
CDR3 DNA: TGTGCCAGCAGTACCGTAGCTAGCACAGATACGCAGTATTTT
CDR3 protein: CASSTVASTDTQYF

D gene: TRBD1
clone size: few
J gene: TRBJ2-7
V gene: TRBV7-9
CDR3 DNA: TGTGCCAGCAGCTTAGCGGGACAGGGCTACGAGCAGTACTTC
CDR3 protein: CASSLAGQGYEQYF

D gene: .
clone size: few
J gene: TRBJ1-1
V gene: TRBV6-2/TRBV6-3
CDR3 DNA: TGTGCCAGCAGTTCTACCCCCGCCGGTATCACTGAAGCTTTCTTT
CDR3 protein: CASSSTPAGITEAFF

D gene: .
clone size: .
J gene: TRBJ1-2
V gene: TRBV10-3
CDR3 DNA: TGTGCCATTCTCAGGGGCCCCCCTGAAGGCTACACCTTC
CDR3 protein: CAILRGPPEGYTF

D gene: .
clone size: .
J gene: TRBJ2-5
V gene: TRBV9
CDR3 DNA: TGTGCCAGCAGCGTAGGGCCAGTCCAAGAGACCCAGTACTTC
CDR3 protein: CASSVGPVQETQYF

D gene: .
clone size: few
J gene: TRBJ2-5
V gene: TRBV27
CDR3 DNA: TGTGCCAGCAGTTCTTCCGGCTTTCAAGAGACCCAGTACTTC
CDR3 protein: CASSSSGFQETQYF

D gene: TRBD1
clone size: .
J gene: TRBJ1-5
V gene: TRBV20-1
CDR3 DNA: TGCAGTGCTAGAGATCTCTTAGATATGACAGGGGGGAATCAGCCCCAGCATTTT
CDR3 protein: CSARDLLDMTGGNQPQHF

D gene: .
clone size: .
J gene: TRBJ1-5
V gene: TRBV6-5
CDR3 DNA: TGTGCCAGCAGTTACTCTGGTGGGGCAGGGACTCAGCCCCAGCATTTT
CDR3 protein: CASSYSGGAGTQPQHF

D gene: TRBD2
clone size: few
J gene: TRBJ2-1
V gene: TRBV19
CDR3 DNA: TGTGCCAGTGGAGCCGGGGGGAGCTCCTACAATGAGCAGTTCTTC
CDR3 protein: CASGAGGSSYNEQFF

D gene: TRBD2
clone size: .
J gene: TRBJ2-5
V gene: TRBV5-1
CDR3 DNA: TGCGCCAGCAGCTTTAGGGGAGGGGCCAGAGGGGAGACCCAGTACTTC
CDR3 protein: CASSFRGGARGETQYF

D gene: .
clone size: .
J gene: TRBJ2-5
V gene: TRBV7-9
CDR3 DNA: TGTGCCAGCAGCTTAGCCGACAGGTCGGGGGAGACCCAGTACTTC
CDR3 protein: CASSLADRSGETQYF

D gene: .
clone size: .
J gene: TRBJ1-3
V gene: TRBV27
CDR3 DNA: TGTGCCAGCAGTATCCCACAGGAGGGGGAAAACACCATATATTTT
CDR3 protein: CASSIPQEGENTIYF

D gene: .
clone size: .
J gene: TRBJ2-3
V gene: TRBV4-1
CDR3 DNA: TGCGCCAGCAGCCCAGTCTCCCTGGCCGGCACAGATACGCAGTATTTT
CDR3 protein: CASSPVSLAGTDTQYF

D gene: .
clone size: few
J gene: TRBJ1-6
V gene: TRBV11-2
CDR3 DNA: TGTGCCAGCAGGCCAGCGAACTCCTATAATTCACCCCTCCACTTT
CDR3 protein: CASRPANSYNSPLHF

D gene: .
clone size: few
J gene: TRBJ1-1
V gene: TRBV7-9
CDR3 DNA: TGTGCCAGCAGCAATAATCAGGGAGAAGCTTTCTTT
CDR3 protein: CASSNNQGEAFF

D gene: .
clone size: .
J gene: TRBJ2-1
V gene: TRBV5-1
CDR3 DNA: TGCGCCAGCAGCTTATCGAGTAATGAGCAGTTCTTC
CDR3 protein: CASSLSSNEQFF

D gene: .
clone size: few
J gene: TRBJ1-1
V gene: TRBV12-3/TRBV12-4
CDR3 DNA: TGTGCCAGCAGGTGGACAGTCCACCGGAACACTGAAGCTTTCTTT
CDR3 protein: CASRWTVHRNTEAFF

D gene: .
clone size: few
J gene: TRBJ2-1
V gene: TRBV27
CDR3 DNA: TGTGCCAGCAGTTCAGGGACCCACAATGAGCAGTTCTTC
CDR3 protein: CASSSGTHNEQFF

D gene: .
clone size: many
J gene: TRBJ2-7
V gene: TRBV7-2
CDR3 DNA: TGTGCCAGCAGCTGGGACGGTTACGAGCAGTACTTC
CDR3 protein: CASSWDGYEQYF

D gene: .
clone size: .
J gene: TRBJ1-1
V gene: TRBV5-5
CDR3 DNA: TGTGCCAGCAGCTTGGGGCGGACGAACACTGAAGCTTTCTTT
CDR3 protein: CASSLGRTNTEAFF